This T cell receptor beta chain was captured in a study of shared clonotypes between healthy human individuals. The authors distributed each subset's genomic DNA evenly over several immunoSEQ plates. Some clones are missing from TCRdb's copy, which holds only in-frame ones; the method was immunoSEQ multiplex PCR. The sample shows about 2,200,000 clones, 93% of them seen only once. The CDR3 spans 15 residues. Trimming left V 6 bases short and J 0 bases short, with 14 bases between. Germline CDR1 and CDR2: SGDLS and YYNGEE. Findings and caveats of the study: Shared clonotypes: about 4.6% naive CD4, around 3.5% naive CD8, 2.3% memory CD4, 0.4% memory CD8.

In the case of this clone: Its target is unknown.

CD8 cells regarded as naive lacked CD45RO, were positively chosen for CCR7, and omitted terminally differentiated effector memory CD45RA+ cells. The sequencing sample was made of naive CD8+ T cells from PBMCs. This clonotype was sampled from a man aged 18-30 years in good health. Some clones in this sample may be carry-over from other donors' samples. The chain couples TRBV9 to TRBJ2-3; a possible D gene is TRBD2 (6 bases). The CDR3 DNA is TGTGCCAGCACCGAGGGGACTTCAAGCACAGATACGCAGTATTTT. It codes for CASTEGTSSTDTQYF. Combining the CDR3 with reference TRBV9 and TRBJ2-3 gives the whole variable domain DSGVTQTPKHLITATGQRVTLRCSPRSGDLSVYWYQQSLDQGLQFLIQYYNGEERAKGNILERFSAQQFPDLHSELNLSSLELGDSALYFCASTEGTSSTDTQYFGPGTRLTVL.